Listed here are 25 T cell receptor beta chains from one sample, sequenced in a study of shared clonotypes between healthy human individuals. Naive CD8 cells comprised CD45RO-negative, CCR7-positively selected cells, excluding terminally differentiated effector memory CD45RA+ cells. Sequenced by immunoSEQ multiplex PCR; TCRdb stores in-frame clones only, minus some. The sample consists of millions of clones, approximately 94% of them appearing once. Sequenced: naive CD8+ T cells from PBMCs. The source is a man aged 18 to 30 in good health. Some clones in this sample may be carry-over from other donors' samples.

The rearrangement links TRBV7-6 to TRBJ2-7; D tentatively fits TRBD1 or TRBD2 (5 bases each). The CDR3 length is 16 residues. Germline assignment: CDR1 SGHVS and CDR2 FNYEAQ. With 5 bases removed from V and 5 bases from J, the gap between germline ends came to 22 bases. CDR3 bases: TGTGCCAGCAGCGGAAGGCCGGGACCTTCAACCGACGAGCAGTACTTC. Encoded protein: CASSGRPGPSTDEQYF.

The chain couples TRBV7-9 to TRBJ2-2; no clear D. Germline V gene lookup returns CDR1 SEHNR and CDR2 FQNEAQ (reference sequence). The CDR3 is 15 residues long. The V and J ends lost 1 base and 3 bases respectively, with 9 bases between them. This CDR3 reads CASSLDERYTGELFF. In DNA, the CDR3 is TGTGCCAGCAGCTTAGATGAGCGTTACACCGGGGAGCTGTTTTTT.

This chain joins TRBV7-8 and TRBJ1-1; D perhaps matches TRBD1 (6 bases). From germline, CDR1 is SGHVS and CDR2 FQNEAQ. There are 16 residues in the CDR3. Between the trimmed V and J ends, which lost 1 base and 3 bases, there was a span of 15 bases. The CDR3 is CASSLDRDIFYTEAFF. The CDR3 nucleotides are TGTGCCAGCAGCTTAGACAGGGACATTTTCTACACTGAAGCTTTCTTT.

The rearrangement joins TRBV27 to TRBJ2-1; a weak D match, TRBD2 (6 bases). Per the germline V gene, CDR1 is MNHEY and CDR2 is SMNVEV (reference sequence). V lost 5 bases and J 4 bases, leaving 15 bases between the germline ends. This CDR3 contains 15 residues. The CDR3 is CASSLAEGGYNEQFF. CDR3 DNA: TGTGCCAGCAGTCTGGCGGAGGGTGGGTACAATGAGCAGTTCTTC.

The chain links TRBV30 to TRBJ2-7; D is undetermined. The germline V gene has CDR1 GTSNPN and CDR2 SVGIG (reference sequence). V was clipped by 0 bases and J by 5 bases, with 8 bases between them. The CDR3 covers 12 residues. CDR3: CAWSVRTDEQYF. The CDR3 bases are TGTGCCTGGAGTGTTCGTACAGACGAGCAGTACTTC. The variable domain in full, completed from reference TRBV30 and TRBJ2-7, reads SQTIHQWPATLVQPVGSPLSLECTVEGTSNPNLYWYRQAAGRGLQLLFYSVGIGQISSEVPQNLSASRPQDRQFILSSKKLLLSDSGFYLCAWSVRTDEQYFGPGTRLTVT.

The gene calls are TRBV11-1 and TRBJ2-7; 7 bases match TRBD2. V shed 5 bases, J shed 4 bases, and the junction held 11 bases outside the gene matches. The CDR3 runs 15 residues. Germline V lookup: CDR1 SGHAT, CDR2 FQDESV (reference sequence). DNA of the CDR3: TGTGCCAGCAGCCGGGACTACCGAACTGGGTACGAGCAGTACTTC. This codes for CASSRDYRTGYEQYF.

In its sample, this clone was seen once. This clone may be a read error of a much larger clone one base away. V is TRBV7-9 and J is TRBJ1-1, with D hard to call. Germline V gene lookup returns CDR1 SEHNR and CDR2 FQNEAQ (reference sequence). The CDR3 is 13 amino acids. This CDR3 reads CASSVAVNTEAFF. The CDR3 DNA follows: TGTGCCAGCAGCGTAGCAGTGAACACTGAAGCTTTCTTT. The full variable domain, with the rest looked up from reference TRBV7-9 and TRBJ1-1, is DTGVSQNPRHKITKRGQNVTFRCDPISEHNRLYWYRQTLGQGPEFLTYFQNEAQLEKSRLLSDRFSAERPKGSFSTLEIQRTEQGDSAMYLCASSVAVNTEAFFGQGTRLTVV.

J is TRBJ2-3 and V is TRBV10-3, with 11 bases lining up with TRBD2. The trim removed 7 bases at V and 4 bases at J, leaving 7 bases unmatched. The CDR3 sequence is 15 residues long. The germline V gene encodes CDR1 ENHRY and CDR2 SYGVKD. In nucleotides, the CDR3 is TGTGCCATCAAGGTAGCGGGAGGGGCGGCAGATACGCAGTATTTT. Translating gives CAIKVAGGAADTQYF.

This chain connects TRBV7-9 to TRBJ2-1; D might be TRBD1 (6 bases). The CDR3 loop spans 14 amino acids. V was cut by 6 bases and J by 2 bases, with 11 bases left in between. CDR1 and CDR2 (germline): SEHNR, FQNEAQ (reference sequence). In DNA, the CDR3 is TGTGCCAGCAGAACCGGGACACCCTACAATGAGCAGTTCTTC. It specifies CASRTGTPYNEQFF.

The chain employs TRBV7-6 and TRBJ2-2; tentatively, D is TRBD1 or TRBD2 (7 bases each). The V gene lost 5 bases and the J gene lost 2 bases, with 15 bases spanning the gap. CDR1 is SGHVS, CDR2 FNYEAQ, per germline. The length of the CDR3 is 16 residues. CDR3 DNA sequence: TGTGCCAGCAGCCCCAGGGGGGGCGAAAACACCGGGGAGCTGTTTTTT. It codes for CASSPRGGENTGELFF.

CDR3 protein: CASSHWRGNPYGYTF. The CDR3 DNA follows: TGTGCCAGCAGCCACTGGAGGGGCAATCCCTATGGCTACACCTTC. The chain is built from TRBV14 and TRBJ1-2; tentatively, D is TRBD1 (5 bases). CDR3 length equals 15 residues. In germline, CDR1 is SGHDN, CDR2 FVKESK. V was pared by 3 bases and J by 4 bases, with 15 bases between. The complete variable domain, with remaining parts taken from reference TRBV14 and TRBJ1-2, reads EAGVTQFPSHSVIEKGQTVTLRCDPISGHDNLYWYRRVMGKEIKFLLHFVKESKQDESGMPNNRFLAERTGGTYSTLKVQPAELEDSGVYFCASSHWRGNPYGYTFGSGTRLTVV.

V gene TRBV7-3 combines with J gene TRBJ2-2; D is unclear. V gave up 3 bases and J gave up 1 base, with 3 bases separating them. The CDR3 has 13 amino acids. The V gene's germline CDR1 is SGHTA and CDR2 FQGTGA. The CDR3 protein is CASSLGNTGELFF. CDR3 bases: TGTGCCAGCAGCTTGGGGAACACCGGGGAGCTGTTTTTT.

The genes are TRBV5-6 and TRBJ2-7; D is unresolved. The V and J ends lost 0 bases and 3 bases respectively, with 4 bases between them. The CDR3 totals 12 residues. Germline CDR1 and CDR2: SGHDT and YYEEEE. CDR3 sequence reads: CASSLDNYEQYF. For the CDR3, the DNA is TGTGCCAGCAGCTTGGACAACTACGAGCAGTACTTC.

Remarks on this clone: Other DNA sequences in the sample encode the same CDR3. The chain carries TRBV27 and TRBJ2-1; perhaps TRBD2 as D (6 bases). CDR1 and CDR2 from the germline V gene are MNHEY and SMNVEV (reference sequence). CDR3 length equals 15 residues. The ends were cut back, 2 bases at V and 0 bases at J, with 8 bases in the middle. The CDR3 coding sequence is TGTGCCAGCAGTTTACGGGGGAGCTCCTACAATGAGCAGTTCTTC. Translation gives CASSLRGSSYNEQFF.

The chain uses TRBV11-2 and TRBJ2-7; 10 nucleotides agree with TRBD2. J was trimmed by 4 bases and V by 4 bases; bases with no gene match: 7. The CDR3 extends over 15 amino acids. Germline CDR1 SGHAT, CDR2 FQNNGV. The CDR3 DNA sequence: TGTGCCAGCAGCTCGAGCGGGAGGGCCGCATACGAGCAGTACTTC. As protein: CASSSSGRAAYEQYF.

This rearrangement joins TRBV4-3 to TRBJ2-2; TRBD2 agrees at 11 bases. With 1 base clipped from V and 7 bases from J, the junction kept 5 bases outside the gene matches. The germline CDR1 and CDR2 sequences are LGHNA and YSLEER. This CDR3 comprises 16 residues. CDR3: CASSQGLAGMGGELFF. CDR3 nucleotides: TGCGCCAGCAGCCAAGGACTAGCGGGAATGGGCGGGGAGCTGTTTTTT.

This rearrangement joins TRBV7-9 to TRBJ1-1; no clear D. V dropped 5 bases and J dropped 0 bases, with 13 bases sitting between them. The CDR3 is 15 residues long. Germline CDR1 reads SEHNR; CDR2 reads FQNEAQ (reference sequence). The CDR3 sequence is CASSPQNGMNTEAFF. The CDR3 coding sequence is TGTGCCAGCAGCCCACAGAACGGAATGAACACTGAAGCTTTCTTT. The full variable domain, completed using reference TRBV7-9 and TRBJ1-1, is DTGVSQNPRHKITKRGQNVTFRCDPISEHNRLYWYRQTLGQGPEFLTYFQNEAQLEKSRLLSDRFSAERPKGSFSTLEIQRTEQGDSAMYLCASSPQNGMNTEAFFGQGTRLTVV.

This clone occurred a few times. Distinct nucleotide sequences in the sample also encode this CDR3. The chain carries TRBV28 and TRBJ2-7, with TRBD1 identical over 11 bases. The V and J ends lost 3 bases and 3 bases, in that order; junction bases with no gene match: 1. CDR1 is MDHEN and CDR2 is SYDVKM in the germline V gene. The CDR3 is 14 amino acids. CDR3 region: CASSFGTGGYEQYF. The CDR3 DNA follows: TGTGCCAGCAGTTTCGGGACAGGGGGCTACGAGCAGTACTTC. The whole variable domain, remainder taken from reference TRBV28 and TRBJ2-7, is DVKVTQSSRYLVKRTGEKVFLECVQDMDHENMFWYRQDPGLGLRLIYFSYDVKMKEKGDIPEGYSVSREKKERFSLILESASTNQTSMYLCASSFGTGGYEQYFGPGTRLTVT.

This chain links TRBV6-5 with TRBJ1-2, with 10 bases aligning to TRBD1. Germline V gene lookup returns CDR1 MNHEY and CDR2 SVGAGI. Losses at the gene ends were 0 bases for V and 4 bases for J; bases not matched to a gene: 2. This CDR3 contains 15 residues. Here the CDR3 DNA reads TGTGCCAGCAGTTACTCTCGGACAGGGGGCTATGGCTACACCTTC. It specifies CASSYSRTGGYGYTF.

The J gene is TRBJ1-2, the V gene TRBV19; TRBD1 aligns across 8 bases. Per the germline V gene, CDR1 is LNHDA and CDR2 is SQIVND (reference sequence). V was clipped by 5 bases and J by 4 bases; unmatched bases: 6. The CDR3 sequence is 14 residues long. CDR3 sequence: CASSARTGLYGYTF. CDR3 sequence (DNA): TGTGCCAGTAGTGCCAGGACAGGGCTCTATGGCTACACCTTC.

V gene TRBV13 combines with J gene TRBJ2-7; D perhaps matches TRBD1 (6 bases). The CDR3 is made up of 16 amino acids. V lost 1 base, J lost 0 bases, and 13 bases lay in between. CDR1 and CDR2 (germline): PRHDT, FYEKMQ (reference sequence). CDR3 sequence: CASSLEQGISSYEQYF. Written as DNA, the CDR3 is TGTGCCAGCAGCTTAGAACAGGGTATAAGCTCCTACGAGCAGTACTTC.

The V call is TRBV6-6, the J call TRBJ2-5, with a tentative D call TRBD1 (5 bases). The CDR3 covers 14 residues. Germline V CDR1 and CDR2: MNHNY, SVGAGI (reference sequence). The germline V and J ends were trimmed by 5 bases and 4 bases, with 14 bases remaining between them. The CDR3 region is CASSPGFQLETQYF. CDR3 bases: TGTGCCAGCAGTCCAGGGTTTCAATTAGAGACCCAGTACTTC.

The chain couples TRBV6-4 to TRBJ2-2; 11 nucleotides match TRBD2. With 6 bases clipped from V and 6 bases from J, the junction kept 15 bases outside the gene matches. CDR1 is MRHNA and CDR2 is SNTAGT in the germline V gene. The CDR3 runs to 18 residues. For the CDR3, the DNA is TGTGCCAGCAGGAGGGGTAACGGGACTAGCGGAGAGCCCGGGGAGCTGTTTTTT. Translation gives CASRRGNGTSGEPGELFF.

Note on this clone: This same CDR3 is encoded by further DNA sequences in the sample. The chain couples TRBV28 to TRBJ2-5; 11 bases align to TRBD2. The CDR3 extends over 15 amino acids. V was clipped by 3 bases and J by 5 bases; unmatched bases: 5. Germline lookup yields CDR1 MDHEN and CDR2 SYDVKM. This CDR3 is CASSFSGRGGETQYF. CDR3 in DNA: TGTGCCAGCAGTTTTAGCGGGAGGGGCGGGGAGACCCAGTACTTC.

This chain connects TRBV29-1 to TRBJ2-6; D uncertain. The CDR3 totals 12 residues. V lost 5 bases, J lost 0 bases, and 2 bases lay in between. The germline CDR1 and CDR2 sequences are SQVTM and ANQGSEA. The CDR3 is CSVNSGANVLTF. CDR3 in DNA: TGCAGCGTTAACTCTGGGGCCAACGTCCTGACTTTC.